The 23 T cell receptor beta chains below all came from one sample that was sequenced in a study of breast tumors, draining lymph nodes, adjacent tissues. Breast cancer patients provided tissue from their axillary draining lymph nodes. TCRdb called the multiplex PCR reads again in MiXCR, with one record for every CDR3 protein. The top ten clones hold approximately 4.3% of a sample with 200,000 or so distinct CDR3 sequences, around 29% of them seen once. The sequencing sample was made of axillary lymph node tissue. The receptors were gathered from a female donor with breast cancer. Some clones in this sample may be carry-over from other donors' samples.

The chain couples TRBV20-1 to TRBJ2-1; either TRBD1 or TRBD2 may supply D (6 bases each). The CDR3 has 15 amino acids. From germline, CDR1 is DFQATT and CDR2 SNEGSKA (reference sequence). Deletions cut 6 bases from V and 4 bases from J, with 19 bases between. This CDR3 reads CSARDGGGEYNEQFF. The CDR3 DNA is TGCAGTGCACGAGATGGGGGCGGGGAATACAATGAGCAGTTCTTC.

This clonotype was seen repeatedly, ten times or more. The J gene is TRBJ2-5, the V gene TRBV6-5; D may be TRBD1 (6 bases). Trimming took 2 bases from V and 2 from J, leaving 18 bases between them. Germline V CDR1 and CDR2: MNHEY, SVGAGI. This CDR3 region has 17 residues. The CDR3 is CASSYKQGLGGQETQYF. Written as DNA, the CDR3 is TGTGCCAGCAGTTACAAGCAGGGGCTAGGGGGACAAGAGACCCAGTACTTC.

This clonotype occurred a few times. CDR3 bases: TGCAGTGCTATCCCCAGGGATTTGGACACTGAAGCTTTCTTT. Translating it yields CSAIPRDLDTEAFF. The chain recombines TRBV20-1 with TRBJ1-1; tentative D call: TRBD1 (5 bases). Per the germline V gene, CDR1 is DFQATT and CDR2 is SNEGSKA (reference sequence). The CDR3 length is 14 residues. V gave up 4 bases and J gave up 3 bases, with 15 bases separating them.

This rearrangement joins TRBV19 to TRBJ1-5; D gene uncertain. Trimming stripped 10 bases from V and 0 bases from J, with 13 bases between. In germline, CDR1 is LNHDA, CDR2 SQIVND (reference sequence). There are 14 residues in the CDR3. The CDR3 reads CATSHDVSNQPQHF. CDR3 DNA sequence: TGTGCCACTAGCCATGACGTTAGCAATCAGCCCCAGCATTTT. Complete variable domain (other parts from reference TRBV19 and TRBJ1-5): DGGITQSPKYLFRKEGQNVTLSCEQNLNHDAMYWYRQDPGQGLRLIYYSQIVNDFQKGDIAEGYSVSREKKESFPLTVTSAQKNPTAFYLCATSHDVSNQPQHFGDGTRLSIL.

In the case of this clonotype: Being one base from a much bigger clone, this may be a read error. The CDR3 nucleotides read TGTGCCAGCATTTTCACCCCCGAGGCCTACGAGCAGTACTTC. The encoded protein is CASIFTPEAYEQYF. V is TRBV27 and J is TRBJ2-7, with unresolved D. Trimming cost V 7 bases and J 2 bases, with 15 bases left between them. The CDR3 runs to 14 residues. Germline lookup yields CDR1 MNHEY and CDR2 SMNVEV (reference sequence).

The chain links TRBV15 to TRBJ2-3; a weak D match, TRBD2 (5 bases). Germline V CDR1 and CDR2: LNHNV, YYDKDF (reference sequence). CDR3 length equals 15 residues. The ends were cut back, 7 bases at V and 0 bases at J, with 14 bases in the middle. CDR3 sequence reads: CATKVLGGSTDTQYF. As DNA, the CDR3 is TGTGCCACCAAAGTTCTAGGCGGGAGCACAGATACGCAGTATTTT.

This clonotype was found many times. The chain combines TRBV20-1 with TRBJ1-4; D gene unclear. Germline CDR1 is DFQATT and CDR2 is SNEGSKA (reference sequence). The CDR3 is 13 residues long. V lost 4 bases and J lost 2, with 8 bases in between. CDR3 in amino acids: CSATGETNEKLFF. The DNA for the CDR3 is TGCAGTGCTACCGGGGAGACTAATGAAAAACTGTTTTTT.

V and J are TRBV2 and TRBJ2-5, with 11 bases fitting TRBD2. The J segment lost 1 base and the V segment lost 3 bases, leaving 10 bases of the junction unmatched. CDR3 length equals 18 residues. Germline V CDR1 and CDR2: SNHLY, FYNNEI. The CDR3 coding sequence is TGTGCCAGCAGTGAGCGCACTAGCGGGAGACCCAGCCAAGAGACCCAGTACTTC. The encoded protein is CASSERTSGRPSQETQYF.

A word on this clonotype: One end of the junction fails to match germline, which may point to a read error. The gene calls are TRBV4-1 and TRBJ1-4; D might be TRBD1 (6 bases). The CDR3 loop spans 16 amino acids. CDR1 and CDR2 from the germline V gene are MGHRA and YSYEKL. CDR3 loop: CASSQDGRGPNEELFF. The CDR3 DNA reads as TGCGCCAGCAGCCAAGATGGCAGGGGACCTAATGAAGAACTGTTTTTT.

This clonotype was counted ten times or more. The V and J genes are TRBV6-5 and TRBJ1-5; no clear D. Germline CDR1 reads MNHEY; CDR2 reads SVGAGI. V was cut by 2 bases and J by 2 bases, with 7 bases left in between. The CDR3 is 14 residues long. The CDR3, as DNA: TGTGCCAGCAGTTACAGTCAGGGCAATCAGCCCCAGCATTTT. Translated: CASSYSQGNQPQHF.

The table lists this clonotype with many counts. This rearrangement joins TRBV20-1 to TRBJ2-1, with D possibly being TRBD2 (6 bases). Deletions cut 5 bases from V and 5 bases from J, with 19 bases between. The CDR3 is 15 residues long. Germline values: CDR1 DFQATT, CDR2 SNEGSKA (reference sequence). CDR3 bases: TGCAGTGCTCCGGGACTCCCGGTGGGTCACAATGAGCAGTTCTTC. It encodes CSAPGLPVGHNEQFF.

The genes are TRBV20-1 and TRBJ1-4; maybe TRBD1 (6 bases). This CDR3 contains 12 residues. In germline, CDR1 is DFQATT, CDR2 SNEGSKA (reference sequence). Between the trimmed V and J ends, which lost 2 bases and 8 bases, there was a span of 9 bases. The CDR3 reads CSARRGVEKLFF. The CDR3 DNA reads TGCAGTGCTAGAAGGGGGGTAGAAAAACTGTTTTTT.

This clonotype was counted many times. The chain uses TRBV7-9 and TRBJ2-1, with TRBD2 matching 9 bases. V lost 7 bases and J lost 2; bases outside the gene matches: 6. Germline V CDR1 and CDR2: SEHNR, FQNEAQ (reference sequence). The CDR3 has 15 amino acids. The DNA for the CDR3 is TGTGCCAGCAAGGAGGGCGGGGGGGCCTACAATGAGCAGTTCTTC. Protein product: CASKEGGGAYNEQFF.

CDR3 bases: TGTGCCACCAGCAGAGACCGTTCACTAGCGGGGGGCTCCGGGGAGCTGTTTTTT. Translation gives CATSRDRSLAGGSGELFF. The V gene is TRBV15, the J gene TRBJ2-2; 12 nucleotides match TRBD2. The CDR3 runs to 18 residues. Germline CDR1 and CDR2: LNHNV and YYDKDF (reference sequence). J gave up 6 bases and V 0 bases, and 8 bases lay outside the gene matches.

The V call is TRBV29-1, the J call TRBJ1-6, with TRBD1 matching 9 bases. CDR3 size: 15 residues. From germline, CDR1 is SQVTM and CDR2 ANQGSEA. Written as DNA, the CDR3 is TGCAGTGCCAAGGTGGACAGGGGTGGTAATTCACCCCTCCACTTT. This codes for CSAKVDRGGNSPLHF.

In its sample, this clonotype was seen many times. The V gene is TRBV6-1, the J gene TRBJ2-5; no clear D. V dropped 6 bases and J dropped 3 bases, with 14 bases sitting between them. CDR1 and CDR2 (germline): MNHNS, SASEGT. The CDR3 runs to 14 residues. DNA of the CDR3: TGTGCCAGCAGAACGGGTGACCTTAAAGAGACCCAGTACTTC. It codes for CASRTGDLKETQYF.

This clonotype has a handful of counts. Possible read error: a much larger clone is one base away. This likely comes from a read error, as the CDR3 has no conserved phenylalanine or tryptophan at its end. The rearrangement links TRBV7-6 to TRBJ2-5, with D hard to call. Looked up from germline, CDR1 is SGHVS and CDR2 is FNYEAQ. The V end lost 5 bases, the J end lost 1 base, and 11 bases lay between the germline ends. CDR3 length equals 14 residues. The CDR3 DNA reads as TGTGCCAGCAGCCTAGAGCCAGGCCAAGAGACCCAGTACCTC. Amino acid sequence: CASSLEPGQETQYL.

Details on this clonotype: This may come from a read error, since a much larger clone is one base off. This sequence joins TRBV10-3 and TRBJ2-7; D gene unclear. V shed 4 bases and J shed 2 bases, with 9 bases lying between them. Germline CDR1 and CDR2: ENHRY and SYGVKD. The CDR3 is 13 amino acids. CDR3 in amino acids: CAISGQVAYEQYF. CDR3 sequence (DNA): TGTGCCATCAGTGGCCAGGTTGCCTACGAGCAGTACTTC.

This clonotype was picked up many times. The rearrangement joins TRBV20-1 to TRBJ1-5; TRBD1 might be the D (6 bases). Germline CDR1 DFQATT, CDR2 SNEGSKA (reference sequence). Trimming pared 5 bases from V and 5 bases from J, leaving 16 bases between. The CDR3 consists of 14 residues. The CDR3 here is CSAGGDPGYQPQHF. CDR3 in DNA: TGCAGTGCTGGGGGCGACCCCGGTTATCAGCCCCAGCATTTT.

This clonotype has a count of ten or more. The rearrangement uses TRBV7-2 and TRBJ2-7, with 14 nucleotides matching TRBD2. This CDR3 is 18 amino acids long. Germline-derived CDR1 and CDR2 are SGHTA and FQGNSA. V trimming: 4 bases; J trimming: 3 bases; junction bases outside the gene matches: 11. CDR3 residues: CASSWAGGLAGGGYEQYF. The CDR3 DNA is TGTGCCAGCAGCTGGGCGGGAGGACTAGCGGGAGGCGGCTACGAGCAGTACTTC.

This clonotype was counted ten times or more. The chain is built from TRBV11-2 and TRBJ2-2, with 11 bases matching TRBD1. The V gene end was trimmed by 7 bases and the J gene end by 7 bases; junction bases not matched to a gene: 5. Germline CDR1 reads SGHAT; CDR2 reads FQNNGV. The CDR3 runs to 14 residues. The DNA of the CDR3 is TGTGCCAGCATAACGGACAGGGGGCTCGGGGAGCTGTTTTTT. This sequence encodes CASITDRGLGELFF.

For this clonotype: A much larger clone differs from this one at a single base, so this may be a read error. As DNA, the CDR3 is TGCGCCAGCAGCCAAGATCGAAGCGGGAGTCCGACCGGGGAGCTGCTTTTT. This codes for CASSQDRSGSPTGELLF. The chain is built from TRBV4-3 and TRBJ2-2; 8 nucleotides agree with TRBD2. From germline, CDR1 is LGHNA and CDR2 YSLEER. CDR3 size: 17 residues.

This clonotype turned up a few times. The chain couples TRBV30 to TRBJ2-1; 10 nucleotides line up with TRBD2. This CDR3 has 15 residues. Germline V CDR1 and CDR2: GTSNPN, SVGIG (reference sequence). V lost 2 bases and J lost 2; bases outside the gene matches: 3. The CDR3 bases are TGTGCCTGGAGTCAACTAGCGGGGCCCTACAATGAGCAGTTCTTC. This codes for CAWSQLAGPYNEQFF.